Below are 22 T cell receptor beta chains sequenced from a single sample in a study of shared clonotypes between healthy human individuals. The repertoire was sequenced with immunoSEQ multiplex PCR; TCRdb's copy has only in-frame clones and lacks some. Among some 1,100,000 clones listed, 75% to 85% were seen once. Source material: memory CD4+ T cells from PBMCs. Indicated subset: CD45RA-negative fraction. Every receptor here comes from a man younger than 35 in good health. Some clones in this sample may be carry-over from other donors' samples.

This clone has just a few counts. The J gene is TRBJ2-3, the V gene TRBV9; D is perhaps TRBD2 (5 bases). This CDR3 region has 17 residues. Trimming pared 4 bases from V and 1 base from J, leaving 19 bases between. Per germline, CDR1 SGDLS and CDR2 YYNGEE. The CDR3: CASSLTRGDTRTDTQYF. The CDR3 coding sequence is TGTGCCAGCAGCCTCACCCGGGGAGACACCCGCACAGATACGCAGTATTTT.

The rearrangement uses TRBV11-2 and TRBJ1-5; D not resolved. V lost 5 bases, J lost 6 bases, and 11 bases lay in between. Looked up from germline, CDR1 is SGHAT and CDR2 is FQNNGV. This CDR3 contains 13 residues. The CDR3 coding sequence is TGTGCCAGCAGCAATAGCATAACTCAGCCCCAGCATTTT. As protein: CASSNSITQPQHF.

The V gene is TRBV7-9, the J gene TRBJ2-7, with D uncertain. CDR1 and CDR2 (germline): SEHNR, FQNEAQ (reference sequence). The V end was cut by 2 bases, the J end by 4 bases, with 27 bases between. This CDR3 comprises 19 residues. CDR3 DNA: TGTGCCAGCAGCTTAACGGACCGCCGGGCTTCACGGGCTGGGTACGAGCAGTACTTC. It yields the protein CASSLTDRRASRAGYEQYF.

The rearrangement uses TRBV7-9 and TRBJ1-5, with a possible D match to TRBD1 (5 bases). The CDR3 is 14 amino acids. Trimming stripped 1 base from V and 3 bases from J, with 7 bases between. Germline values: CDR1 SEHNR, CDR2 FQNEAQ (reference sequence). Here the CDR3 DNA reads TGTGCCAGCAGCTTAGTCAGGGTCAATCAGCCCCAGCATTTT. It encodes CASSLVRVNQPQHF.

This clone is a singleton in its sample. The chain links TRBV6-6 to TRBJ1-1, with D possibly matching TRBD1 (5 bases). The CDR3 contains 11 residues. Per the germline V gene, CDR1 is MNHNY and CDR2 is SVGAGI (reference sequence). Between the trimmed V and J ends, which lost 8 bases and 5 bases, there was a span of 9 bases. The CDR3 DNA sequence: TGTGCCAGCGGTGAGGGGACTGAAGCTTTCTTT. Residues: CASGEGTEAFF.

Many counts were recorded for this clone. The chain has TRBV13 and TRBJ2-7, with 9 bases lining up with TRBD1. The V gene's germline CDR1 is PRHDT and CDR2 FYEKMQ (reference sequence). After removal of 5 bases from V and 4 bases from J, the junction contained 6 bases not matched to a gene. The CDR3 spans 14 residues. CDR3 sequence: CASSITGTGYEQYF. The CDR3 coding sequence is TGTGCCAGCAGCATAACCGGGACAGGGTACGAGCAGTACTTC.

This clone has just a few counts. The gene calls are TRBV2 and TRBJ2-7; weak D call: TRBD1 (5 bases). Trimming shortened V by 5 bases and J by 1 base, and 15 bases separated the two germline ends. The CDR3 extends over 15 amino acids. Germline loops: CDR1 SNHLY, CDR2 FYNNEI. The DNA of the CDR3 is TGTGCCAGCAGTCGACAGCAGTCCTATTCCTACGAGCAGTACTTC. It encodes CASSRQQSYSYEQYF.

This chain links TRBV13 with TRBJ2-6, with D possibly being TRBD1 (5 bases). Germline values: CDR1 PRHDT, CDR2 FYEKMQ (reference sequence). The CDR3 extends over 20 amino acids. V was clipped by 1 base and J by 0 bases, with 19 bases between them. CDR3 nucleotide sequence: TGTGCCAGCAGCTTAGTATACTCGGCAGGGAAAAGCTCTGGGGCCAACGTCCTGACTTTC. Its translation: CASSLVYSAGKSSGANVLTF. The full variable domain, rest sourced from reference TRBV13 and TRBJ2-6, is AAGVIQSPRHLIKEKRETATLKCYPIPRHDTVYWYQQGPGQDPQFLISFYEKMQSDKGSIPDRFSAQQFSDYHSELNMSSLELGDSALYFCASSLVYSAGKSSGANVLTFGAGSRLTVL.

This clone came up once. One end of the junction varies from germline; a read error may be responsible. The gene calls are TRBV11-2 and TRBJ1-2; tentative D call: TRBD1 (6 bases). The CDR3 totals 11 residues. Germline assignment: CDR1 SGHAT and CDR2 FQNNGV. This CDR3 is CASSLGGAWAF. The CDR3 DNA reads as TGTGCCAGCAGTCTTGGGGGCGCTTGGGCCTTC.

The V and J genes are TRBV6-1 and TRBJ2-7; no definite D call. Trimming took off 0 bases at V and 2 bases at J, with 17 bases between the two ends. This CDR3 has 17 residues. Per the germline V gene, CDR1 is MNHNS and CDR2 is SASEGT. The CDR3 sequence: CASSEALGVKATYEQYF. CDR3 bases: TGTGCCAGCAGTGAAGCGCTTGGGGTTAAGGCTACCTACGAGCAGTACTTC.

The genes are TRBV29-1 and TRBJ2-1; no clear D gene. The CDR3 consists of 14 residues. Germline CDR1 SQVTM, CDR2 ANQGSEA. Between the trimmed V and J ends, which lost 5 bases and 8 bases, there was a span of 19 bases. The CDR3, as DNA: TGCAGCGTTCTTGGCGGTCGACGGGTCGATGAGCAGTTCTTC. Protein: CSVLGGRRVDEQFF.

Details on this clone: Being one base from a much bigger clone, this may be a read error. V usage is TRBV7-9 and J usage is TRBJ2-3; no reliable D call. Germline CDR1 and CDR2: SEHNR and FQNEAQ (reference sequence). V dropped 2 bases and J dropped 1 base, with 4 bases sitting between them. The CDR3 has 13 residues. The DNA of the CDR3 is TGTGCCAGCAGCTTAATGGGCACAGATACGCAGTATTTT. Residues: CASSLMGTDTQYF.

This chain links TRBV20-1 with TRBJ2-2; no definite D call. The CDR3 is made up of 11 amino acids. The V end was cut by 1 base, the J end by 10 bases, with 7 bases between. Germline V lookup: CDR1 DFQATT, CDR2 SNEGSKA (reference sequence). The CDR3 region is CSARVSAELFF. The CDR3 DNA reads TGCAGTGCTAGAGTCAGCGCGGAGCTGTTTTTT.

CDR3 in DNA: TGTGCCAGCCTCCCCCTTTACGGACAAACAAACTATGGCTACACCTTC. Translation: CASLPLYGQTNYGYTF. The chain joins TRBV28 to TRBJ1-2; D may be TRBD1 (5 bases). This CDR3 is built from 16 residues. V was pared by 8 bases and J by 2 bases, with 21 bases between. Germline CDR1 MDHEN, CDR2 SYDVKM.

This chain links TRBV7-2 with TRBJ2-5; the match to TRBD2 covers 11 bases. Germline loops: CDR1 SGHTA, CDR2 FQGNSA. With 5 bases clipped from V and 4 bases from J, the junction kept 6 bases outside the gene matches. This CDR3 has 15 residues. The CDR3 nucleotides read TGTGCCAGCAGCGATAGCGGGAGGGCCCCAGAGACCCAGTACTTC. Protein sequence: CASSDSGRAPETQYF.

This clone has only one observation. V gene TRBV29-1 combines with J gene TRBJ2-3, with D hard to call. The V and J ends lost 5 bases and 6 bases respectively, with 9 bases between them. The CDR3 contains 11 residues. CDR1 SQVTM and CDR2 ANQGSEA come from the germline V gene. Here the CDR3 DNA reads TGCAGCGTTAATGGCTGGGATACGCAGTATTTT. Its translation: CSVNGWDTQYF.

V and J are TRBV29-1 and TRBJ2-1; a possible D gene is TRBD1 (6 bases). V shed 7 bases and J shed 7 bases, with 20 bases lying between them. Germline CDR1 reads SQVTM; CDR2 reads ANQGSEA. The CDR3 length is 14 residues. CDR3 bases: TGCAGCGCCTTCCCGGGACAAAGGGGGAATGAGCAGTTCTTC. Residues: CSAFPGQRGNEQFF.

The rearrangement joins TRBV11-2 to TRBJ1-2, with 8 nucleotides matching TRBD1. Germline values: CDR1 SGHAT, CDR2 FQNNGV. The V and J ends lost 3 bases and 11 bases, in that order; junction bases with no gene match: 5. The CDR3 covers 12 residues. The CDR3 DNA is TGTGCCAGCAGCTTCAACCGGGACAGGTACACCTTC. Amino acid sequence: CASSFNRDRYTF. Full variable domain (remainder filled in from reference TRBV11-2 and TRBJ1-2): EAGVAQSPRYKIIEKRQSVAFWCNPISGHATLYWYQQILGQGPKLLIQFQNNGVVDDSQLPKDRFSAERLKGVDSTLKIQPAKLEDSAVYLCASSFNRDRYTFGSGTRLTVV.

The V call is TRBV6-5, the J call TRBJ1-1; TRBD1 is a possible D gene (6 bases). Trimming pared 5 bases from V and 3 bases from J, leaving 10 bases between. The CDR3 consists of 13 residues. From germline, CDR1 is MNHEY and CDR2 SVGAGI. The CDR3 is CASSPNRDTEAFF. CDR3 nucleotides: TGTGCCAGCAGTCCCAACAGGGACACTGAAGCTTTCTTT.

The gene calls are TRBV4-1 and TRBJ2-1, with D perhaps TRBD1 (5 bases). Germline V gene sequence: CDR1 MGHRA, CDR2 YSYEKL. The CDR3 sequence is 18 residues long. Between the trimmed V and J ends, which lost 4 bases and 0 bases, there was a span of 19 bases. CDR3 in amino acids: CASSRTYQGKFSYNEQFF. The CDR3 DNA is TGCGCCAGCAGCCGAACCTATCAGGGCAAATTCTCCTACAATGAGCAGTTCTTC.

V gene TRBV4-2 combines with J gene TRBJ2-7, with D perhaps matching TRBD2 (6 bases). V lost 4 bases and J lost 1, with 11 bases in between. The CDR3 runs 14 residues. CDR1 and CDR2 (germline): LGHNA, YNFKEQ. CDR3 region: CASSRASVSYEQYF. CDR3 nucleotides: TGTGCCAGCAGCCGGGCTAGCGTGTCCTACGAGCAGTACTTC.

J is TRBJ2-7 and V is TRBV29-1; D remains ambiguous. The length of the CDR3 is 12 residues. V was clipped by 2 bases and J by 7 bases, with 12 bases between them. CDR1 and CDR2 (germline): SQVTM, ANQGSEA. CDR3 protein: CSVELSRMEQYF. The CDR3 DNA is TGCAGCGTTGAACTAAGCCGTATGGAGCAGTACTTC.